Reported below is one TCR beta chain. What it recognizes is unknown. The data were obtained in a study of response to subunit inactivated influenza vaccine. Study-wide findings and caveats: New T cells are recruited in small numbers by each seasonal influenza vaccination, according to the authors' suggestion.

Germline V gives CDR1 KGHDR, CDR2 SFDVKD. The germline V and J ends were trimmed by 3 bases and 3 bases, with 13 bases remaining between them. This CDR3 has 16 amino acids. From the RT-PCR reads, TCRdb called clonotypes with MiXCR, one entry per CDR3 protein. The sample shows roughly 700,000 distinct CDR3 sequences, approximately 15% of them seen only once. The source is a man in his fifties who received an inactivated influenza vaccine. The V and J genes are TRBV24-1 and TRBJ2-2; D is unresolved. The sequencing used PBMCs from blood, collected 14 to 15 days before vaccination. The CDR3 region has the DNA TGTGCCACCAGTGATCCGAGAAGGTTTGACACCGGGGAGCTGTTTTTT. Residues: CATSDPRRFDTGELFF.